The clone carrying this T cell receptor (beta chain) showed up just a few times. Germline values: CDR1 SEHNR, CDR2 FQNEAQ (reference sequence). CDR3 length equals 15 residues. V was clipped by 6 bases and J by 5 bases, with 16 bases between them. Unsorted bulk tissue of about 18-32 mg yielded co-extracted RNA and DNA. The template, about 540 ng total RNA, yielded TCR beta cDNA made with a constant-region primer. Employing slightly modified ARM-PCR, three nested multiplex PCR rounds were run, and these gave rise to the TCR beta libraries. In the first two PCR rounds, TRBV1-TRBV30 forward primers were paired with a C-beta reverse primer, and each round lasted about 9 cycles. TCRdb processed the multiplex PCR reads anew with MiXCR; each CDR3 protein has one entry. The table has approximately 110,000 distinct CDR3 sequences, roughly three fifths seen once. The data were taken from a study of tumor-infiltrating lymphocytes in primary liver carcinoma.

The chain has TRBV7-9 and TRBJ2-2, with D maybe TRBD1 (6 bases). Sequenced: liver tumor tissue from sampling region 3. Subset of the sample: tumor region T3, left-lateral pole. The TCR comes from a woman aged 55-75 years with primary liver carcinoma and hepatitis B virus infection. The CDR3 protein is CASSTDRRRTGELFF. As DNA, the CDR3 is TGTGCCAGCAGTACCGACAGGAGAAGGACCGGGGAGCTGTTTTTT.